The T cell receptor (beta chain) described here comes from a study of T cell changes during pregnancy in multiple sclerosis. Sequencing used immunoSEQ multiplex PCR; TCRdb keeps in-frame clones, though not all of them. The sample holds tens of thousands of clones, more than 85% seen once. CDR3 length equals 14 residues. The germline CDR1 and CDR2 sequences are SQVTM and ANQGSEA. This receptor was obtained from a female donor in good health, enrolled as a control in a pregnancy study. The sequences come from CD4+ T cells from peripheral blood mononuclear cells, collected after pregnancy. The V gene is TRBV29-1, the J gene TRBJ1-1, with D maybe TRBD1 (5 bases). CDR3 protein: CTITPAGPNTEAFF. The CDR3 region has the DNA TGCACTATCACCCCGGCAGGGCCAAACACTGAAGCTTTCTTT.